The present T cell receptor (beta chain) was sequenced within a study of blood T cell repertoires in COVID-19. Profiling relied on immunoSEQ multiplex PCR, and the TCRdb table lists in-frame clones only, not all of them. Of 250,000 or so clones listed, around 89% are singletons. The CDR3 covers 15 residues. Trimming stripped 1 base from V and 5 bases from J, with 15 bases between. CDR1 and CDR2 (germline): SGHNT, YYREEE (reference sequence). The chain uses TRBV5-4 and TRBJ1-1, with D possibly matching TRBD1 (5 bases). Specimen: peripheral blood. The TCR was taken from a woman in her sixties with COVID-19, enrolled during active disease. The CDR3 DNA sequence: TGTGCCAGCAGCTTGTGGAGGGGCAGGAGTACTGAAGCTTTCTTT. Protein: CASSLWRGRSTEAFF.